The TCR beta chain described here comes from a study of cytomegalovirus exposure and HLA in healthy donors. Whole-study context: From HLA-typed donors, an early data release held approximately 85 million unique TCRs. There were a few hundred genotyped donors. Of these, 81% fell in the genetic ancestry cluster associated with self-reported Caucasian donors. Regarding the study as a whole: Despite most TCR sequences being rare, some public TCRs occurred in many donors. In an earlier analysis, most TCR beta V segments were productive about 87% or about 30% of the time.

The PCR had 60 Vbeta and 13 Jbeta primers. The protocol was immunoSEQ multiplex PCR, while the TCRdb copy is restricted to in-frame clones and leaves out a portion. The table has just over 200,000 clones, 65% to 85% seen once; the top ten hold about 1.7%. This CDR3 contains 17 residues. Germline lookup yields CDR1 LNHDA and CDR2 SQIVND (reference sequence). V was clipped by 3 bases and J by 3 bases; unmatched bases: 10. As regards this clone: Antigen specificity is unknown.

The chain carries TRBV19 and TRBJ1-1; 10 bases are shared with TRBD1. The sequence was obtained from a man in his fifties or sixties in good health and CMV-seronegative. The sample consisted of PBMCs. The CDR3, as DNA: TGTGCCAGTAGTATTCCAGACAGGGGGCTAATGGACACTGAAGCTTTCTTT. Translating gives CASSIPDRGLMDTEAFF. Supplemented by reference TRBV19 and TRBJ1-1, the full variable domain reads DGGITQSPKYLFRKEGQNVTLSCEQNLNHDAMYWYRQDPGQGLRLIYYSQIVNDFQKGDIAEGYSVSREKKESFPLTVTSAQKNPTAFYLCASSIPDRGLMDTEAFFGQGTRLTVV.